The T cell receptor beta chain under discussion was sequenced for a study of regulatory T cells in long-lasting Graves disease. The time point is: newly diagnosed GD, antithyroid drugs for less than 3 months. PBMC-extracted RNA yielded the TCR library. The CDR3 is 12 amino acids. The germline V gene has CDR1 ENHRY and CDR2 SYGVKD. V shed 7 bases and J shed 0 bases, with 7 bases lying between them. The table lists this clonotype with a few counts. The authors built TCR beta libraries using iRepertoire HTBI primers and Arm-PCR of CDR3 regions. TCRdb independently ran MiXCR on the multiplex PCR reads; one entry per CDR3 protein. Among hundreds of thousands of distinct CDR3 sequences listed, about 16% were seen once. This sample was also put to use in a study of T cells in Graves' hyperthyroidism and ophthalmopathy. That study adds: Graves' hyperthyroidism qualified as stable when ophthalmopathy did not progress within 18 months. HTBI primers were employed in a first-round RT-PCR of the TCR CDR3.

This sequence was found in a man aged 18-30 years with Graves disease. The sequences come from peripheral blood mononuclear cells (PBMCs), collected at new diagnosis, from a patient treated with antithyroid drugs. The J gene is TRBJ2-7, the V gene TRBV10-3; the D is unclear. In nucleotides, the CDR3 is TGTGCCATCATGGATACCTCCTACGAGCAGTACTTC. It translates to CAIMDTSYEQYF.